This is a list of T cell receptor beta chains from one sample in a study of vaccination effects on CD4 cells after COVID-19. This table comes from immunoSEQ multiplex PCR, and its TCRdb copy is limited to in-frame clones, with some not included. The sample consists of approximately 31,000 clones, around three quarters of them appearing once. No cognate antigen is known for these TCRs. Source: CD4+ T cells from PBMCs cultured without peptide, taken before COVID-19 vaccination. The receptor source for this set is a human donor who received a COVID-19 vaccine. Both conserved end residues are part of each CDR3. Fields, in order: V gene, clone size, CDR3 length, J gene, D gene, CDR3 DNA, CDR3 protein. D genes are given only for firm matches. Where a row states a size, it is once, few, many or the class of an expanded clone; other rows omit it.

TRBV6-2/TRBV6-3,few,14,TRBJ1-5,.,TGTGCCAGCAGTTACTCGCAGGGGATTCAGCCCCAGCATTTT,CASSYSQGIQPQHF
TRBV5-5,.,14,TRBJ2-7,.,TGTGCCAGCAGCCTCCGACAGGAAGGGAACGAGCAGTACTTC,CASSLRQEGNEQYF
TRBV5-1,.,16,TRBJ2-3,TRBD2,TGCGCCAGCAGCGTTTCTAGCGGGGTTCGAACAGATACGCAGTATTTT,CASSVSSGVRTDTQYF
TRBV25-1,few,16,TRBJ2-2,TRBD2,TGTGCCAGCAGTGTAGCTTCAGGGAGGGCCGCCGGGGAGCTGTTTTTT,CASSVASGRAAGELFF
TRBV6-1,once,17,TRBJ1-6,.,TGTGCCAGCAGTGAAGTTCTGGGACGGGCTTATAATTCACCCCTCCACTTT,CASSEVLGRAYNSPLHF
TRBV3-1/TRBV3-2,.,14,TRBJ1-1,.,TGTGCCAGCAGCCAAATTTATGGGGAGACTGAAGCTTTCTTT,CASSQIYGETEAFF
TRBV6-2/TRBV6-3,.,17,TRBJ2-1,.,TGTGCCAGCAGTTACTCGATATTAACCCGTGAATCCAATGAGCAGTTCTTC,CASSYSILTRESNEQFF
TRBV2,.,12,TRBJ2-1,.,TGTGCCAGCAGTGTTACGGCAGGGAAGCAGTTCTTC,CASSVTAGKQFF
TRBV6-5,.,16,TRBJ1-5,.,TGTGCCAGCAGTTACTCTGGAACCGGCAGCAATCAGCCCCAGCATTTT,CASSYSGTGSNQPQHF
TRBV6-5,.,14,TRBJ2-7,.,TGTGCCAGCAGGCCCACAGTTGCCTCCTACGAGCAGTACTTC,CASRPTVASYEQYF
TRBV15,.,14,TRBJ2-1,.,TGTGCCACCAGCAGAGTAGAGGGGGTTGCTGAGCAGTTCTTC,CATSRVEGVAEQFF
TRBV9,.,15,TRBJ1-2,.,TGTGCCAGCAGCGTAGCGGGCGGGGCCCCCTATGGCTACACCTTC,CASSVAGGAPYGYTF
TRBV18,few,15,TRBJ1-5,.,TGTGCCAGCTCACCGTTGGTAGGCACGAATCAGCCCCAGCATTTT,CASSPLVGTNQPQHF
TRBV3-1/TRBV3-2,few,18,TRBJ2-3,TRBD2,TGTGCCAGCAGCCAAGGGCAGGTAGCGGGAAGGGGCACAGATACGCAGTATTTT,CASSQGQVAGRGTDTQYF
TRBV5-1,.,15,TRBJ2-1,.,TGCGCCAGCAGCTTCGGGGCAGGCCTTTACAATGAGCAGTTCTTC,CASSFGAGLYNEQFF
TRBV10-3,few,14,TRBJ1-5,.,TGTGCCATCAGTGAGTCGGGCAGCCATCAGCCCCAGCATTTT,CAISESGSHQPQHF
TRBV6-2/TRBV6-3,.,12,TRBJ2-1,.,TGTGCCAGCAGTTACGGCGGGAATGAGCAGTTCTTC,CASSYGGNEQFF
TRBV4-1,.,15,TRBJ1-2,.,TGCGCCAGCAGCCAGGCGCTGGGCTTGGGCTATGGCTACACCTTC,CASSQALGLGYGYTF
TRBV2,once,14,TRBJ2-7,TRBD2,TGTGCCAGCAGAGGCGGGGGAAATTACTACGAGCAGTACTTC,CASRGGGNYYEQYF
TRBV7-7,once,13,TRBJ2-1,.,TGTGCCAGCAGCTTAGATTTAGGCCATGAGCAGTTCTTC,CASSLDLGHEQFF
TRBV6-1,.,14,TRBJ2-7,.,TGTGCCAGCAGTGAAAAAAGGGACTCCTACGAGCAGTACTTC,CASSEKRDSYEQYF
TRBV6-5,.,16,TRBJ1-2,TRBD1,TGTGCCAGCAGTTACCAGGGACAGGGTTTCGGCTATGGCTACACCTTC,CASSYQGQGFGYGYTF